This passage covers 2 T cell receptor beta chains from one sample sequenced in a study of identical twins. TCRdb re-analysed the 5' RACE reads in MiXCR, keeping a single row per CDR3 protein. The top ten hold around 8.1% of the sample, which has around 140,000 distinct CDR3 sequences, under 4.5% seen once. Material for sequencing was memory T cells sorted from blood. The receptors come from a man between 18 and 35 years old in good health.

There are many counts of this clonotype. This chain links TRBV6-5 with TRBJ1-2, with D tentatively TRBD1 (6 bases). Trimming shortened V by 4 bases and J by 1 base, and 10 bases separated the two germline ends. Germline CDR1 MNHEY, CDR2 SVGAGI. The CDR3 length is 14 residues. CDR3 sequence: CASSWGQFNYGYTF. CDR3 DNA sequence: TGTGCCAGCAGTTGGGGACAATTTAACTATGGCTACACCTTC.

This clonotype was picked up many times. The rearrangement joins TRBV12-3 or TRBV12-4 to TRBJ1-1; D gene ambiguous. CDR3 length: 15 amino acids. The V end was cut by 6 bases, the J end by 2 bases, with 16 bases between. Written as DNA, the CDR3 is TGTGCCAGCAGCAATTCAGGTGACCGCAACACTGAAGCTTTCTTT. Translation gives CASSNSGDRNTEAFF.